The 5 T cell receptor beta chains below come from one sample, sequenced in a study of cytotoxic CD8 clonotypes in ibrutinib-treated CLL. TCRdb's table, derived via immunoSEQ multiplex PCR, lists solely in-frame clones and lacks some. The sample has about 29,000 clones, more than 75% seen once. Material: PBMCs, obtained after 36 months of ibrutinib treatment. These receptor sequences come from a human donor with chronic lymphocytic leukemia.

The CDR3 region has the DNA TGTGCCAGCAGCCGCCCCGAGACAGATTGGAACACTGAAGCTTTCTTT. It encodes CASSRPETDWNTEAFF. This chain connects TRBV7-9 to TRBJ1-1; maybe TRBD1 (5 bases). Germline V lookup: CDR1 SEHNR, CDR2 FQNEAQ (reference sequence). Trimming pared 5 bases from V and 1 base from J, leaving 17 bases between. The CDR3 is 16 residues long.

The chain has TRBV5-4 and TRBJ1-2; D gene ambiguous. The CDR3 has 15 residues. Germline V gives CDR1 SGHNT, CDR2 YYREEE (reference sequence). Trimming stripped 4 bases from V and 8 bases from J, with 21 bases between. The CDR3 loop is CASSNNRQVTYGYTF. The DNA for the CDR3 is TGTGCCAGCAGCAACAACCGGCAGGTAACCTACGGCTACACCTTC.

The CDR3 coding sequence is TGTGCCAGCAGCCTCGTGCTAGCGGCGGCCAATGAGCAGTTCTTC. Translation gives CASSLVLAAANEQFF. The V call is TRBV9, the J call TRBJ2-1, with 7 bases aligning to TRBD2. V gave up 4 bases and J gave up 6 bases; unmatched junction bases: 10. The germline V gene encodes CDR1 SGDLS and CDR2 YYNGEE. The CDR3 extends over 15 amino acids.

The chain couples TRBV7-6 to TRBJ1-1, with D hard to call. This CDR3 contains 14 residues. Looked up from germline, CDR1 is SGHVS and CDR2 is FNYEAQ. Trimming removed 2 bases at V and 4 bases at J, with 11 bases between. CDR3 nucleotide sequence: TGTGCCAGCAGCTTATCTATACAGACCACTGAAGCTTTCTTT. Its protein is CASSLSIQTTEAFF. The full variable domain, with the rest looked up from reference TRBV7-6 and TRBJ1-1, is GAGVSQSPRYKVTKRGQDVALRCDPISGHVSLYWYRQALGQGPEFLTYFNYEAQQDKSGLPNDRFSAERPEGSISTLTIQRTEQRDSAMYRCASSLSIQTTEAFFGQGTRLTVV.

The genes are TRBV4-3 and TRBJ2-1; D is ambiguous. The length of the CDR3 is 15 residues. Deletions cut 1 base from V and 0 bases from J, with 7 bases between. The V gene's germline CDR1 is LGHNA and CDR2 YSLEER. The CDR3 sequence is CASSQVWGSYNEQFF. In DNA form, the CDR3 reads TGCGCCAGCAGCCAAGTATGGGGCTCCTACAATGAGCAGTTCTTC.